This T cell receptor (beta chain) was recorded in a study of tissue T cells after allogeneic stem cell transplantation. Study findings and constraints: Motif-based clustering found tissue-specific repertoire signatures shared across patients, though few clones were shared. Within patients, tissue anatomy strongly shaped TCR repertoire composition. Blood and spleen captured only part of the tissue TCR repertoire.

Sequencing was performed with immunoSEQ multiplex PCR; in TCRdb, only in-frame clones are kept and a portion is missing. The repertoire consists of about 4,900 clones, with around 43% occurring once and the leading ten covering 20% to 25%. In regard to this clone: Its antigen is undetermined. Gene names and germline match the mouse. The read terminates 1 residue before the CDR3 end, so the remaining end is supplied by the germline J gene.

Trimming took 0 bases from V and 4 from J, leaving 6 bases between them. Germline-derived CDR1 and CDR2 are KGHPV and FQNQEV (reference sequence). This CDR3 is 14 amino acids long. Time point: mouse harvest day 14 after allogeneic transplant. Each mouse received 10^7 T-cell-depleted marrow cells plus 10^6 splenic CD5+ T cells by tail vein. B6 (H2b) cells into BALB/c (H2d) mice; tissues taken at day 7 or 14. Sequenced input: gut tissue. The source is a female BALB/c mouse given C57BL/6 T cells with graft-versus-host disease after an allogeneic hematopoietic cell transplant. The chain couples TRBV26 to TRBJ1-4, with unresolved D. Incomplete CDR3 DNA: TGTGCCAGCAGTCTGTCCCCAGTCAACGAAAGATTATTT. Amino acids: CASSLSPVNERLF. From start to end, the CDR3 is CASSLSPVNERLFF.